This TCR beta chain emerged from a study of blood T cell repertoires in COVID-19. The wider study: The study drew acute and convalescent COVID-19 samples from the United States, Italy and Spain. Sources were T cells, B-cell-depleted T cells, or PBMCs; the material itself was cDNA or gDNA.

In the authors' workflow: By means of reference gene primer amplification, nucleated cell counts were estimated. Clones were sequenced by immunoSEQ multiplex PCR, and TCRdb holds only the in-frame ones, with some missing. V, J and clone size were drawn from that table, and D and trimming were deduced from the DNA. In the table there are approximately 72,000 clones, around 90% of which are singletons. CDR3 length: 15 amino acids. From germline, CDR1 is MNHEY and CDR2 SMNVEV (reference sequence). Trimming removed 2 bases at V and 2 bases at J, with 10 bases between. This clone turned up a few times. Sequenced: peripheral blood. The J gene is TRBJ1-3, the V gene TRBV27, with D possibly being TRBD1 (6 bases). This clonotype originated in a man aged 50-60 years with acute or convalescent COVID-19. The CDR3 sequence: CASSLGQSPGNTIYF. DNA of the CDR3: TGTGCCAGCAGTTTAGGACAGTCTCCTGGAAACACCATATATTTT.